The subject of this entry is one T cell receptor beta chain. Its matching antigen is unknown. V was clipped by 3 bases and J by 6 bases, with 11 bases between them. CDR3 size: 14 residues. Germline V CDR1 and CDR2: LNHNV, YYDKDF (reference sequence). These data are taken from a study of OX40 agonist ivuxolimab in advanced cancers. Overall study results and limits: CD4+ and CD8+ blood T cells expanded clonally by week 6 at 0.1 to 3.0 mg/kg.

TCRdb keeps only in-frame clones here, not all; method: immunoSEQ multiplex PCR. The sample contains about 52,000 clones, around 93% of which appear only once. This TCR came from an adult with an advanced solid tumor such as melanoma, head and neck, liver or kidney cancer. The source material was CD4+ or CD8+ T cells sorted from blood, sampled in a trial of the OX40 agonist ivuxolimab. The gene calls are TRBV15 and TRBJ2-2; D ambiguous. CDR3 sequence (DNA): TGTGCCACCAGCAGGGCGTGGGATGCCGGGGAGCTGTTTTTT. It is translated as CATSRAWDAGELFF.